The present T cell receptor beta chain was sequenced within a study of CD8 T cells in ankylosing spondylitis. With regard to this clonotype: Its antigen is not known.

Between the trimmed V and J ends, which lost 0 bases and 5 bases, there was a span of 12 bases. CDR1 SGHRS and CDR2 YFSETQ come from the germline V gene. The CDR3 has 14 amino acids. 5'-RACE, quantitative and with molecular barcodes, yielded the TCR beta libraries. TCRdb reprocessed the 5' RACE reads via MiXCR and lists one record per CDR3 protein. The table lists about 540,000 distinct CDR3 sequences, roughly 12% of them singletons. Study-wide results and limits: Among TCR beta sequences, a motif of several highly homologous variants appeared characteristic of ankylosing spondylitis blood. Prior work had noted some motif variants in reactive arthritis blood and synovial fluid. Clones tied to disease were said to be significantly enriched in matched ankylosing spondylitis synovial fluid. With a CD8+ phenotype, disease-linked clones were relatively rare in peripheral blood.

The sequencing sample was made of blood, either unsorted or a sorted T cell fraction (not recorded which). This TCR was recovered from a male donor with ankylosing spondylitis. The chain has TRBV5-1 and TRBJ2-7; a weak D match, TRBD1 (5 bases). The DNA for the CDR3 is TGCGCCAGCAGCTTGGTTCAGGGAATTGACGAGCAGTACTTC. This gives the protein CASSLVQGIDEQYF.